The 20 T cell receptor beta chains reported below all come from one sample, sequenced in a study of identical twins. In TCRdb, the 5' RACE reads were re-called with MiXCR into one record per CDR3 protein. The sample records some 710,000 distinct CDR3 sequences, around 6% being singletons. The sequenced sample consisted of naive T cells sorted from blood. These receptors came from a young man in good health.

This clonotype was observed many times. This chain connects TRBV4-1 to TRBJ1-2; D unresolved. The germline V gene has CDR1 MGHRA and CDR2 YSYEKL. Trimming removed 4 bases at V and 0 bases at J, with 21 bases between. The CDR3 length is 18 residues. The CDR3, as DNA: TGCGCCAGCAGCCCCCAAGGAGCTACCACTCGTACTAACTATGGCTACACCTTC. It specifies CASSPQGATTRTNYGYTF.

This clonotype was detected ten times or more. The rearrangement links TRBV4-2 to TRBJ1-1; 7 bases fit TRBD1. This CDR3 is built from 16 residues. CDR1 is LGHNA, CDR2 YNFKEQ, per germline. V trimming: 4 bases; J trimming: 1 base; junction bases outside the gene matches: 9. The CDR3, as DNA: TGTGCCAGCAGCCCCGGACAGGATTTGTCGAACACTGAAGCTTTCTTT. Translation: CASSPGQDLSNTEAFF.

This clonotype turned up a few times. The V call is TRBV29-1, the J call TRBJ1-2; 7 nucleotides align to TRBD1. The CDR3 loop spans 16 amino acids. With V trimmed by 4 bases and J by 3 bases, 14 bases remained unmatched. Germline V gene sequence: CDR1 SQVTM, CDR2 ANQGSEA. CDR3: CSVVIGGQRTDYGYTF. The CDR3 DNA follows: TGCAGCGTTGTAATAGGGGGACAGCGGACCGACTATGGCTACACCTTC.

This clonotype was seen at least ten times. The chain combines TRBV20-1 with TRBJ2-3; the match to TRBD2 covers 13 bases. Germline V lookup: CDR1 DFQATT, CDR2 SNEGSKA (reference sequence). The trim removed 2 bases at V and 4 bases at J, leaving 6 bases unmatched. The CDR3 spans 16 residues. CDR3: CSARTSGRAGADTQYF. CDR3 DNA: TGCAGTGCTAGAACTAGCGGGAGGGCCGGTGCAGATACGCAGTATTTT.

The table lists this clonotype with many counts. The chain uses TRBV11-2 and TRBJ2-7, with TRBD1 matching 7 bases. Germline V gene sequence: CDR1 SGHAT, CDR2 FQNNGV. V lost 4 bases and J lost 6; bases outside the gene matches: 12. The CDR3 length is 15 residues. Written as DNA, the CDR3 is TGTGCCAGCAGCTACCTTCCCGGAAACAGGGGCGAGCAGTACGTC. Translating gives CASSYLPGNRGEQYV.

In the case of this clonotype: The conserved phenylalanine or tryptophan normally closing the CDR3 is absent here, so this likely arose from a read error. In DNA form, the CDR3 reads TGTGCCAGTGGAGCCAGGAAACACACAGATACGCAGTATCTT. This encodes CASGARKHTDTQYL. The gene calls are TRBV28 and TRBJ2-3; D unclear. V was pared by 9 bases and J by 2 bases, with 15 bases between. In germline, CDR1 is MDHEN, CDR2 SYDVKM. CDR3 length: 14 residues.

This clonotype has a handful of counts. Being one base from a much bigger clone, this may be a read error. The CDR3 DNA follows: TGCGCCAGCAGCACCGGACAGGGAGGCGCCGGGGAGCTGTTTTTT. Protein sequence: CASSTGQGGAGELFF. This chain uses TRBV5-1 with TRBJ2-2; 8 bases line up with TRBD1. The CDR3 spans 15 residues. The germline V gene encodes CDR1 SGHRS and CDR2 YFSETQ. V shed 4 bases, J shed 6 bases, and the junction held 8 bases outside the gene matches.

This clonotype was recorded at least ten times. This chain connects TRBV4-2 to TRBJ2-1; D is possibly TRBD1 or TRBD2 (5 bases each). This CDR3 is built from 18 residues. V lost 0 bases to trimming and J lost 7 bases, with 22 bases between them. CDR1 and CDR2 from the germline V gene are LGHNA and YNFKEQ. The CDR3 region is CASSQDSQPGPIRNEQFF. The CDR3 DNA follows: TGTGCCAGCAGCCAAGATTCACAGCCGGGACCGATACGGAATGAGCAGTTCTTC.

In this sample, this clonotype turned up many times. The CDR3 coding sequence is TGTGCCAGCTCACCAACAAATACGGCCACCGGGGAGCTGTTTTTT. Protein: CASSPTNTATGELFF. The chain recombines TRBV18 with TRBJ2-2, with no clear D. Between the trimmed V and J ends, which lost 2 bases and 4 bases, there was a span of 11 bases. Germline assignment: CDR1 KGHSH and CDR2 LQKENI. The CDR3 has 15 residues.

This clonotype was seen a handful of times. CDR3 nucleotides: TGTGCCAGCAGCCCCGACAGGTTAGGCAATGAGCAGTTCTTC. Translation: CASSPDRLGNEQFF. The chain is built from TRBV6-1 and TRBJ2-1; D perhaps matches TRBD1 (6 bases). V lost 6 bases, J lost 6 bases, and 15 bases lay in between. The germline CDR1 and CDR2 sequences are MNHNS and SASEGT. This CDR3 contains 14 residues.

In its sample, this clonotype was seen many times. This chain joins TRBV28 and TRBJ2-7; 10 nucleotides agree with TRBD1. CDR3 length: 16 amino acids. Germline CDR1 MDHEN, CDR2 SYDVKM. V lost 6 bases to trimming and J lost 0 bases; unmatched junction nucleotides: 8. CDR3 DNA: TGTGCCAGCAGGGGACAGGGGTTATTTAGCTCCTACGAGCAGTACGTC. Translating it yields CASRGQGLFSSYEQYV.

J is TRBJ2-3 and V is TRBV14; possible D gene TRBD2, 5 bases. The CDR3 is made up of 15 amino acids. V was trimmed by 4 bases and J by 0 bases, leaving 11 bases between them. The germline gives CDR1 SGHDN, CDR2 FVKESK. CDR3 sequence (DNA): TGTGCCAGCAGCCCCGGGGAATCTAGCACAGATACGCAGTATTTT. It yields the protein CASSPGESSTDTQYF.

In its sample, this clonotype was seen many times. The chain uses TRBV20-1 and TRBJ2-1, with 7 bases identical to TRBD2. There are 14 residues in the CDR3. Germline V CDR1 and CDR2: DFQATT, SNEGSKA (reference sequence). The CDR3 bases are TGCTCTTCCAGCGGGAAACATTCCTACAATGAGCAGTTCTTC. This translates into CSSSGKHSYNEQFF.

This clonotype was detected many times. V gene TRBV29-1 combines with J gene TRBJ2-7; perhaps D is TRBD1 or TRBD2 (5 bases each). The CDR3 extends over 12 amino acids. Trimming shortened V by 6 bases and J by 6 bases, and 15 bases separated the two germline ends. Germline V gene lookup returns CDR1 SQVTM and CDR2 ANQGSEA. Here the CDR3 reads CSVELPGGEQYF. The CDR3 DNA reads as TGCAGCGTCGAACTACCTGGGGGCGAGCAGTACTTC.

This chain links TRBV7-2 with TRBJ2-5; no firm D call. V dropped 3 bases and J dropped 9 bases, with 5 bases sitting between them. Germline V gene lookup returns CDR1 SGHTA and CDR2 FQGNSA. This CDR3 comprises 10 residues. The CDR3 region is CASSLKSQYF. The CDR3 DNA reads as TGTGCCAGCAGCTTGAAATCCCAGTACTTC. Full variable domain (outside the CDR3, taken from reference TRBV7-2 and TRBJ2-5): GAGVSQSPSNKVTEKGKDVELRCDPISGHTALYWYRQSLGQGLEFLIYFQGNSAPDKSGLPSDRFSAERTGGSVSTLTIQRTQQEDSAVYLCASSLKSQYFGPGTRLLVL.

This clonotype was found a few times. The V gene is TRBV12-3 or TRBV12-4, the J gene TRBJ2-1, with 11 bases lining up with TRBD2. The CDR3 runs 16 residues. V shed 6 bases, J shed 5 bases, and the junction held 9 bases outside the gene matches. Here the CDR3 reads CASSPPLGLADNEQFF. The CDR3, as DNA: TGTGCCAGCAGCCCCCCGCTGGGACTAGCGGACAATGAGCAGTTCTTC.

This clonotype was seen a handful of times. The CDR3 region is CASSPRRSGETQYF. The CDR3 coding sequence is TGTGCCAGCTCACCACGTCGATCCGGCGAGACCCAGTACTTC. This chain joins TRBV18 and TRBJ2-5; D ambiguous. V dropped 1 base and J dropped 5 bases, with 11 bases sitting between them. The CDR3 length is 14 residues. Germline CDR1 is KGHSH and CDR2 is LQKENI.

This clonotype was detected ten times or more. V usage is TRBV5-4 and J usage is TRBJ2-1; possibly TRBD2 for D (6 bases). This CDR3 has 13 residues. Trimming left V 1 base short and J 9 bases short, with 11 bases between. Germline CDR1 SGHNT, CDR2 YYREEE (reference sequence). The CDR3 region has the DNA TGTGCCAGCAGCTTGACGAGGGGAGGTGAGCAGTTCTTC. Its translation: CASSLTRGGEQFF.

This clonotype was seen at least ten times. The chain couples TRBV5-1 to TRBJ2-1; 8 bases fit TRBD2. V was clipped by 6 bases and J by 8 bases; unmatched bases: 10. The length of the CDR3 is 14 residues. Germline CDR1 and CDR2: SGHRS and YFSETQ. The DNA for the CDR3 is TGCGCCAGCACTCGGGAGGGCCTCATAGATGAGCAGTTCTTC. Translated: CASTREGLIDEQFF.

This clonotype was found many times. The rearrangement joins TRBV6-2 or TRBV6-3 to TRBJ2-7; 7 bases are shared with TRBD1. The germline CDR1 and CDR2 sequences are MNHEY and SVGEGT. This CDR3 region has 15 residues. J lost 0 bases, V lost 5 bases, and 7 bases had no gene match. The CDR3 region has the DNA TGTGCCAGCAGTCCGTGGGGGACAGTCTCCTACGAGCAGTACTTC. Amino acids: CASSPWGTVSYEQYF.